A selection of T cell receptor beta chains follows, all from one sample in a study of T cells after yellow fever vaccination. TCRdb passed the 5' RACE reads through MiXCR, listing each CDR3 protein once. The sample carries 230,000 or so distinct CDR3 sequences, more than 3.5% recorded once. Sequencing was performed on PBMCs, taken 15 days after the yellow fever booster vaccination. All receptors come from a man aged 18 to 30 who received the YFV17D yellow fever vaccine. The conserved cysteine and the conserved F or W are not part of the CDR3 here.

v_call,j_call,cdr3_aa
TRBV18,TRBJ1-1,ASSPQGVHTEAF
TRBV9,TRBJ2-2,ASSDSGRGELF
TRBV28,TRBJ1-6,ASSLGTGGTSPLH
TRBV7-2,TRBJ2-4,ASRPQGAPGDIQY
TRBV7-2,TRBJ2-5,ASSQGTSGGAPKIQETQY
TRBV20-1,TRBJ1-1,SASLIRGNTEAF
TRBV4-3,TRBJ2-1,ASSQDERFGNEQF
TRBV6-6,TRBJ1-2,ASSYWSGGTANYGYT
TRBV9,TRBJ2-2,ASSATSTGTGELF
TRBV19,TRBJ2-3,ASSIVGTGTDTQY
TRBV5-6,TRBJ1-1,ASSLVPGTPGINTEAF
TRBV15,TRBJ2-5,ATSRVGGETQY
TRBV20-1,TRBJ2-2,SARALKGHHTGELF
TRBV9,TRBJ2-1,ASSSSSGSYNEQF
TRBV5-1,TRBJ2-7,ASSLSDEQY
TRBV7-2,TRBJ1-5,ASSNRAGIGQPQH
TRBV4-1,TRBJ1-2,ASSQKAEKPNYGYT
TRBV20-1,TRBJ1-1,SARGGRYGAF
TRBV20-1,TRBJ1-5,SAGGQDLRQPQH
TRBV14,TRBJ2-7,ASSQGGVTYEQY